These T cell receptor beta chains were read from a single sample in a study of blood T cell repertoires in COVID-19. Measured with immunoSEQ multiplex PCR; TCRdb has only the in-frame clones, and not every one. The sample shows about 180,000 clones, approximately 81% of them seen only once. The sequenced sample consisted of PBMCs or T cells enriched from blood (not recorded which). The receptors come from a middle-aged woman with acute COVID-19. CDR3s include the opening cysteine and the closing phenylalanine or tryptophan. A D gene is named only where the DNA matches it firmly. The size of a clone is reported for some rows only, either as once, few or many, or as a class for expanded clones.

d_gene	v_gene	abundance	j_gene	CDR3nt	CDR3aa
NA	TRBV6-1	once	TRBJ1-6	TGTGCCAGCAGTGAAGGGCAGGGGAATTCACCCCTCCACTTT	CASSEGQGNSPLHF
TRBD1	TRBV7-2	few	TRBJ1-1	TGTGCCAGCAGCTTCCGCCGGACAGGGAACACTGAAGCTTTCTTT	CASSFRRTGNTEAFF
NA	TRBV6-6	NA	TRBJ1-1	TGTGCCAGCACCCCACCCAGCGGGGTCACTGAAGCTTTCTTT	CASTPPSGVTEAFF
TRBD1	TRBV5-6	NA	TRBJ1-2	TGTGCCAGCGGCGGACAGGCGATCAACTATGGCTACACCTTC	CASGGQAINYGYTF
TRBD2	TRBV9	NA	TRBJ2-5	TGTGCCAGCAGCTCAGCTGCGGGAGCAGAGACCCAGTACTTC	CASSSAAGAETQYF
NA	TRBV11-2	once	TRBJ2-5	TGTGCCAGCAGCTTTAGGGGAGAGACCCAGTACTTC	CASSFRGETQYF
TRBD2	TRBV24-1	NA	TRBJ2-1	TGTGCCACCAGTGATTCAAGGGCTAGCGGGAAGTTGGGTAATGAGCAGTTCTTC	CATSDSRASGKLGNEQFF
NA	TRBV9	once	TRBJ1-3	TGTGCCAGCAGCCGGGATACTGGAAACACCATATATTTT	CASSRDTGNTIYF
NA	TRBV7-3	NA	TRBJ1-1	TGTGCCAGCAGCTTAATGGGGAGGAGCGACACTGAAGCTTTCTTT	CASSLMGRSDTEAFF
TRBD1	TRBV30	many	TRBJ2-2	TGTGCCTGGAGTACCAGAAGACAGGGGGCCACCGGGGAGCTGTTTTTT	CAWSTRRQGATGELFF
TRBD1	TRBV2	NA	TRBJ1-4	TGTGCCAGCTCTGGCGACAGGGGGGCTGGAAAACTGTTTTTT	CASSGDRGAGKLFF
NA	TRBV7-9	NA	TRBJ1-1	TGTGCCAGCAGCCCGGGAAACAGGGCGACGAACACTGAAGCTTTCTTT	CASSPGNRATNTEAFF
TRBD1	TRBV7-8	NA	TRBJ1-1	TGTGCCAGCAGCTTAGAAGCAGGGGGCTCGGTCACTGAAGCTTTCTTT	CASSLEAGGSVTEAFF
NA	TRBV5-1	few	TRBJ2-1	TGCGCCAGCAGCTTGGCGGGGAGCTCCTACAATGAGCAGTTCTTC	CASSLAGSSYNEQFF
NA	TRBV9	once	TRBJ2-1	TGTGCCAGCAGCGTAGAGAGCGGACCTTACAATGAGCAGTTCTTC	CASSVESGPYNEQFF
NA	TRBV21-1	NA	TRBJ2-1	TGTGCCAGCAGCCCCCGGGACAGGGGCGGCAATGAGCAGTTCTTC	CASSPRDRGGNEQFF
NA	TRBV6-6	NA	TRBJ1-5	TGTGCCAGCAGTCCTCTTTCCGGGAGAGGGAGCAATCAGCCCCAGCATTTT	CASSPLSGRGSNQPQHF